This TCR beta chain was retrieved from a study of T-cell memory formation after mild COVID-19. Trimming at V came to 5 bases and at J to 5 bases, leaving 5 bases not matched to a gene. The CDR3 is 15 residues long. Per germline, CDR1 KGHDR and CDR2 SFDVKD. Only a few counts were recorded for this clonotype. MiXCR was run by TCRdb on the 5' RACE reads, yielding one entry per CDR3 protein. The repertoire includes roughly 610,000 distinct CDR3 sequences, 15% to 20% of them detected once, and about 7.5% sits in the top ten. This TCR was recovered from an adult woman who had mild COVID-19 (a few samples of this study predate the infection). Cell type and time point are not known. The genes are TRBV24-1 and TRBJ2-1; TRBD1 matches at 10 bases. Material: PBMCs or a T cell subset sorted from them (not recorded which). CDR3 sequence reads: CATSVTGTGDNEQFF. The CDR3 DNA reads TGTGCCACCAGTGTTACCGGGACAGGGGACAATGAGCAGTTCTTC.